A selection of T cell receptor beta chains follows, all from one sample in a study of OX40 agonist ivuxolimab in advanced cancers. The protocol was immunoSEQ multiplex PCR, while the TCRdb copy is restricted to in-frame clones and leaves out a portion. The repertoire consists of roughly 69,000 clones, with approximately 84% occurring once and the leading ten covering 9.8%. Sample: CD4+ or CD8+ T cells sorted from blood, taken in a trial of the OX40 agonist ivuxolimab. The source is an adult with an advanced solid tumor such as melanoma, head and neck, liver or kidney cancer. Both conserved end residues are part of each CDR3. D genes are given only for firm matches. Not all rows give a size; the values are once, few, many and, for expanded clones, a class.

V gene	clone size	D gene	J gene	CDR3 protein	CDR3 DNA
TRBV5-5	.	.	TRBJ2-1	CASSQGPTSYNEQFF	TGTGCCAGCAGCCAGGGACCGACCTCCTACAATGAGCAGTTCTTC
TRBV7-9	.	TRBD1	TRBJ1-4	CASSSGTASRELFF	TGTGCCAGCAGCTCCGGGACAGCTTCCCGGGAACTGTTTTTT
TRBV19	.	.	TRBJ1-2	CASSISGRANYGYTF	TGTGCCAGTAGTATTTCTGGGCGAGCTAACTATGGCTACACCTTC
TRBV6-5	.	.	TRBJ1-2	CASSYRGGHGYTF	TGTGCCAGCAGTTACAGGGGAGGACATGGCTACACCTTC
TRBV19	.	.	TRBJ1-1	CASRLDGYTEAFF	TGTGCCAGTAGATTGGACGGATACACTGAAGCTTTCTTT
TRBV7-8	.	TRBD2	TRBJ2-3	CASSLVGPSGYTDTQYF	TGTGCCAGCAGCTTAGTGGGGCCTAGCGGGTACACAGATACGCAGTATTTT
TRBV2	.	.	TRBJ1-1	CASHLGPNTEAFF	TGTGCCAGCCACTTAGGGCCGAACACTGAAGCTTTCTTT
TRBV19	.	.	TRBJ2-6	CASKVSGANVLTF	TGTGCCAGTAAGGTCTCTGGGGCCAACGTCCTGACTTTC
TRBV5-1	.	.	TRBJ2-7	CASSSGTAYEQYF	TGCGCCAGCAGCTCGGGAACAGCCTACGAGCAGTACTTC
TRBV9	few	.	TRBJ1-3	CASSNSVEGPGNTIYF	TGTGCCAGCAGCAACAGCGTGGAGGGGCCTGGAAACACCATATATTTT
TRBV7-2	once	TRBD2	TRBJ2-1	CASSPPSGREPFF	TGTGCCAGCAGCCCCCCTAGCGGGAGGGAGCCGTTCTTC
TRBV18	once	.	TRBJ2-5	CASSPPRAAQETQYF	TGTGCCAGCTCACCACCCAGGGCAGCCCAAGAGACCCAGTACTTC
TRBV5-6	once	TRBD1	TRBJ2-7	CASSYGTGLLGGYEQYF	TGTGCCAGCAGCTACGGGACAGGACTGCTCGGCGGCTACGAGCAGTACTTC
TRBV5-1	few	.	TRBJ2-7	CASSLMRGPYEQYF	TGCGCCAGCAGCTTGATGAGGGGTCCCTACGAGCAGTACTTC
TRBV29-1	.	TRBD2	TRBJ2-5	CSVEDRRAGGRETQYF	TGCAGCGTTGAAGATCGTCGAGCGGGGGGGCGGGAGACCCAGTACTTC
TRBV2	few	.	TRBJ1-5	CASSGGLAPQPQHF	TGTGCCAGCAGTGGTGGACTGGCGCCTCAGCCCCAGCATTTT
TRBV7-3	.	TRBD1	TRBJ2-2	CASSFLGTGGRGPSGELFF	TGTGCCAGCAGCTTTCTTGGGACAGGGGGCCGGGGGCCCTCCGGGGAGCTGTTTTTT
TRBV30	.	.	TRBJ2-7	CAWSVRGYEQYF	TGTGCCTGGAGTGTGAGGGGGTACGAGCAGTACTTC
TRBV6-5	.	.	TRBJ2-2	CASSYSTANTGELFF	TGTGCCAGCAGTTACTCGACAGCGAACACCGGGGAGCTGTTTTTT
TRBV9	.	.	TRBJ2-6	CASSVSPGRTTGANVLTF	TGTGCCAGCAGCGTATCCCCGGGACGGACGACTGGGGCCAACGTCCTGACTTTC
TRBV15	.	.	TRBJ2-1	CATSRDGPLGGSRRNEQFF	TGTGCCACCAGCAGAGATGGCCCTTTAGGTGGGTCGAGAAGAAATGAGCAGTTCTTC
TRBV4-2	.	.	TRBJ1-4	CASSQDASGRGEKLFF	TGTGCCAGCAGCCAAGATGCGAGCGGCAGGGGAGAAAAACTGTTTTTT
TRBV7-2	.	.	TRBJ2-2	CASGFHGLATGELFF	TGTGCCAGCGGATTTCACGGGTTAGCCACCGGGGAGCTGTTTTTT
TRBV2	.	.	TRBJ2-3	CASRRLATGTDTQYF	TGTGCCAGCAGGAGGTTAGCGACAGGCACAGATACGCAGTATTTT
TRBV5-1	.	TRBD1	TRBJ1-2	CASSRTGSGYTF	TGCGCCAGCAGCCGGACAGGCTCCGGCTACACCTTC
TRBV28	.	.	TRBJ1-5	CASSLVSRNQPQHF	TGTGCCAGCAGTTTGGTGTCCAGAAATCAGCCCCAGCATTTT
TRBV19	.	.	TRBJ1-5	CASKGPINQPQHF	TGTGCCAGTAAAGGACCTATCAATCAGCCCCAGCATTTT
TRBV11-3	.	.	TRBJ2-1	CASSFFRVNEQFF	TGTGCCAGCAGCTTCTTCAGGGTGAATGAGCAGTTCTTC
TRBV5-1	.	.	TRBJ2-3	CASSLANTGVDTQYF	TGCGCCAGCAGCTTGGCCAATACGGGGGTAGATACGCAGTATTTT
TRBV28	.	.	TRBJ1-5	CASSTPQGGNQPQHF	TGTGCCAGCAGTACCCCCCAGGGAGGCAATCAGCCCCAGCATTTT
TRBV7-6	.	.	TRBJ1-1	CASSLAGNTEAFF	TGTGCCAGCAGCTTAGCAGGGAACACTGAAGCTTTCTTT
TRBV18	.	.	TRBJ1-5	CASSPTYQDNQPQHF	TGTGCCAGCTCACCGACTTATCAGGACAATCAGCCCCAGCATTTT
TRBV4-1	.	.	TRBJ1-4	CASSQEGLINEKLFF	TGCGCCAGCAGCCAAGAAGGACTGATTAATGAAAAACTGTTTTTT
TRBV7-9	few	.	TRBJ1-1	CASSRAGEGITEAFF	TGTGCCAGCAGCCGCGCAGGGGAAGGGATCACTGAAGCTTTCTTT
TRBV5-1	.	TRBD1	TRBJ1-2	CASSLERTGYGYTF	TGCGCCAGCAGCTTGGAGAGGACAGGTTATGGCTACACCTTC
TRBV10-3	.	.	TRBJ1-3	CATRQENTIYF	TGTGCCACTAGACAGGAGAACACCATATATTTT
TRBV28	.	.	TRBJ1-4	CASSFGGYGSNEKLFF	TGTGCCAGCAGTTTTGGGGGGTACGGTAGTAATGAAAAACTGTTTTTT
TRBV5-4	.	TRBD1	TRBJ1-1	CASSSAGTGDTEAFF	TGTGCCAGCAGCTCCGCCGGGACAGGGGACACTGAAGCTTTCTTT
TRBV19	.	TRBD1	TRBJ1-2	CASSIGRGHNYGYTF	TGTGCCAGTAGTATTGGTAGGGGGCACAACTATGGCTACACCTTC
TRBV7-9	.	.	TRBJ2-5	CASSLAPDSEQYF	TGTGCCAGCAGCTTAGCCCCGGACAGTGAGCAGTACTTC
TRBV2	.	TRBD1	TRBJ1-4	CASKGQLATNEKLFF	TGTGCCAGCAAGGGACAGCTTGCAACTAATGAAAAACTGTTTTTT
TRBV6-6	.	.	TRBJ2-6	CAEWGANVLTF	TGTGCCGAGTGGGGGGCCAACGTCCTGACTTTC
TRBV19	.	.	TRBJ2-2	CASSVTPNTGELFF	TGTGCCAGTAGTGTTACACCTAACACCGGGGAGCTGTTTTTT
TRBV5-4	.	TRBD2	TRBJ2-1	CASSLGGLAGLNEQFF	TGTGCCAGCAGCTTGGGTGGACTAGCGGGTCTGAATGAGCAGTTCTTC
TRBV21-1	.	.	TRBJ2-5	CASSSLPRGLRETQYF	TGTGCCAGCAGCTCCTTACCCAGGGGTTTGAGAGAGACCCAGTACTTC
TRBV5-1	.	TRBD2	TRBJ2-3	CASSLASSGSKDTQYF	TGCGCCAGCAGCTTGGCGTCTAGCGGGAGTAAAGATACGCAGTATTTT
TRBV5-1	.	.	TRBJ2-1	CASSLAGASGGGEQFF	TGCGCCAGCAGCTTGGCCGGGGCTAGCGGAGGGGGTGAGCAGTTCTTC
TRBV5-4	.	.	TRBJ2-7	CASSFGTAQADEQYF	TGTGCCAGCAGCTTTGGGACTGCGCAGGCCGACGAGCAGTACTTC
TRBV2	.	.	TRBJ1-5	CASRAVGPQHF	TGTGCCAGCAGGGCGGTGGGGCCCCAGCATTTT
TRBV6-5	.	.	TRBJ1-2	CASSYSSARYGYTF	TGTGCCAGCAGTTACTCGTCGGCCCGCTATGGCTACACCTTC
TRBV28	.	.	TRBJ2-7	CASRQALSSYEQYF	TGTGCCAGCCGGCAGGCGTTAAGCTCCTACGAGCAGTACTTC
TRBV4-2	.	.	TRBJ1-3	CASSQERAGRGTRDTIYF	TGTGCCAGCAGCCAAGAGCGGGCCGGTAGGGGAACGCGGGACACCATATATTTT
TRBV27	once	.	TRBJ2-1	CASSSSLLSYNEQFF	TGTGCCAGCAGTTCATCTCTGTTGTCCTACAATGAGCAGTTCTTC
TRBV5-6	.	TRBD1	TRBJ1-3	CASSFGDSSGNTIYF	TGTGCCAGCAGCTTTGGGGACAGCTCTGGAAACACCATATATTTT
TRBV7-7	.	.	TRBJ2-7	CASSSQMGYEQYF	TGTGCTAGCAGCTCGCAGATGGGCTACGAGCAGTACTTC
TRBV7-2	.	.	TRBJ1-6	CASSPPGSSYNSPLHF	TGTGCCAGCAGCCCACCAGGAAGCTCCTATAATTCACCCCTCCACTTT
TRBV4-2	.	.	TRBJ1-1	CASSPQVNTEAFF	TGTGCCAGCAGCCCCCAGGTCAACACTGAAGCTTTCTTT